This T cell receptor (beta chain) emerged from a study of cytomegalovirus exposure and HLA in healthy donors. Study conclusions and caveats: High specificity and sensitivity for cytomegalovirus status were reported for the classifier.

Vbeta (60) and Jbeta (13) primers were used in the PCR. Some clones are missing from TCRdb's copy, which holds only in-frame ones; the method was immunoSEQ multiplex PCR. The table records tens of thousands of clones, around 80% of them present only once. CDR3 length equals 15 residues. The germline gives CDR1 SGHAT, CDR2 FQNNGV. Trimming removed 5 bases from V and 2 bases from J; junction bases left unmatched: 7. Turning to this clone: What it binds is unknown.

The source of this sequence is a male donor in good health and CMV-seropositive. Sequenced sample: PBMCs. The V and J genes are TRBV11-2 and TRBJ2-7; 9 positions match TRBD1. The CDR3 coding sequence is TGTGCCAGCAGCCTAGTGGGACAGGGAGCCTACGAGCAGTACTTC. This codes for CASSLVGQGAYEQYF. Filled out from reference TRBV11-2 and TRBJ2-7, the complete variable domain reads EAGVAQSPRYKIIEKRQSVAFWCNPISGHATLYWYQQILGQGPKLLIQFQNNGVVDDSQLPKDRFSAERLKGVDSTLKIQPAKLEDSAVYLCASSLVGQGAYEQYFGPGTRLTVT.